This T cell receptor (beta chain) was sequenced for a study of blood T cell repertoires in COVID-19. The wider study: The study drew acute and convalescent COVID-19 samples from the United States, Italy and Spain. Nucleic acid was either cDNA or gDNA, and it came from T cells, B-cell-depleted T cells, or PBMCs.

Under the authors' procedure: Nucleated cell number was recorded as an estimate derived from reference gene primer amplification. The protocol was immunoSEQ multiplex PCR, while the TCRdb copy is restricted to in-frame clones and leaves out a portion. V, J and clone size reflect that table, while D and trimming were determined from the DNA. This sample has 100,000 to 150,000 clones; roughly 79% occur once, and the top ten carry roughly 25%. J was trimmed by 0 bases and V by 5 bases; bases with no gene match: 6. Germline V gene sequence: CDR1 LNHDA, CDR2 SQIVND (reference sequence). The CDR3 is 15 residues long.

The TCR originated in a human donor in a cohort sampled during active COVID-19. The rearrangement links TRBV19 to TRBJ1-2; 7 nucleotides match TRBD1. Sequencing was done on a sample of peripheral blood. CDR3 region: CASSEQGTANYGYTF. DNA for the CDR3: TGTGCCAGTAGTGAACAGGGGACGGCTAACTATGGCTACACCTTC.